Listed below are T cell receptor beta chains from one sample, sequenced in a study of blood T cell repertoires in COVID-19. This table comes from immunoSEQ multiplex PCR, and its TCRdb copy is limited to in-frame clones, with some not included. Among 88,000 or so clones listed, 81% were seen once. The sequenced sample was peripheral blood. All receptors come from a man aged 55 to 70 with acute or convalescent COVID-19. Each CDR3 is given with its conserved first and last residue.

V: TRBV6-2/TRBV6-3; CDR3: CASSFYTEAFF
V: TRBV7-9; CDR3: CASSSMDRNGYTF
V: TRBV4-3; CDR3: CASSQDYGYEQYF
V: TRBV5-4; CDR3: CASSLQAYTEAFF
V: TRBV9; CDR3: CASSAVDSYGYTF
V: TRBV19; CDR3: CASRTSYEQFF
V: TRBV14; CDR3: CASSQESRWGGAGETQYF
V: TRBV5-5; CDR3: CASSLDHRRQETQYF
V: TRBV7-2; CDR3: CASSLAFGVPNEKLFF
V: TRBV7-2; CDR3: CASSLLLGGAEAFF
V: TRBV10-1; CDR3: CASSESSGRGGEQFF
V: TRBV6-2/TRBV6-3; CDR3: CASSSLAGGRKETQYF
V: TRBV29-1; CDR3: CSVVGLHNEQFF
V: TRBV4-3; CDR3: CASSQVTGGSYNEQFF
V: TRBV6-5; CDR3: CAGSRDSLQETQYF
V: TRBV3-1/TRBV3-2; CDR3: CASSQGAGELFF
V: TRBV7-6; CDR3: CASSKTPAGGTTGELFF
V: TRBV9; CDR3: CASSLQGALGYTF
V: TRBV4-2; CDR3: CASSRIKRGTEAFF
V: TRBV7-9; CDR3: CASSRDSNYGYTF
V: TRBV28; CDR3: CASSLPGQGETQYF
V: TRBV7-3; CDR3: CASSLQREATDTQYF
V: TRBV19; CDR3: CASRLSVSTDTQYF
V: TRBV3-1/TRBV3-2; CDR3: CASSPDFGSADF
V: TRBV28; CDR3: CASSSTPTPGNGYTF
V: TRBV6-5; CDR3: CASSYGSGANYGYTF
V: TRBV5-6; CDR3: CASSLAGTGTNYGYTF
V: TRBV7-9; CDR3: CASSLAIAGGPYNEQFF
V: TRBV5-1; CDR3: CASSLGIDRTNEKLFF
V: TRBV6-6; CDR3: CASRAGTSGNNEQFF
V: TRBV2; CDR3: CASRKLAGGINEQFF
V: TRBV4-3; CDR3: CASSQDGTGAGTDTQYF
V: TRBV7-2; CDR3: CASSLSGTSGQETQYF
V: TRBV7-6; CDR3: CASSPWDRLSYEQYF
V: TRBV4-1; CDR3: CASSLRQITEAFF
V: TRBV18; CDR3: CASSLQTGSTDTQYF
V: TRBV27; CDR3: CASSFSRGRETQYF
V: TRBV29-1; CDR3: CSVRLAGGTKNIQYF
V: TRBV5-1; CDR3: CASSPGINEKLFF
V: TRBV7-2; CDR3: CASSLRRGVAKNIQYF
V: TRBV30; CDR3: CAWRRQATREYGYTF
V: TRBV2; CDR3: CASTGQGNSYNEQFF
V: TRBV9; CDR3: CASSVLSRAGEGTGELFF
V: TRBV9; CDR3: CASSVVGSGGANTGELFF
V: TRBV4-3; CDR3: CASSQDRGLFYEQYF
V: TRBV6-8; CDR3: CASSRTGGGEQFF
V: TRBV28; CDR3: CASEGTGVPPGANVLTF
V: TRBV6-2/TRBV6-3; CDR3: CASSYSGESSGNTIYF
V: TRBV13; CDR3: CASSLARDYRPARYEQFF